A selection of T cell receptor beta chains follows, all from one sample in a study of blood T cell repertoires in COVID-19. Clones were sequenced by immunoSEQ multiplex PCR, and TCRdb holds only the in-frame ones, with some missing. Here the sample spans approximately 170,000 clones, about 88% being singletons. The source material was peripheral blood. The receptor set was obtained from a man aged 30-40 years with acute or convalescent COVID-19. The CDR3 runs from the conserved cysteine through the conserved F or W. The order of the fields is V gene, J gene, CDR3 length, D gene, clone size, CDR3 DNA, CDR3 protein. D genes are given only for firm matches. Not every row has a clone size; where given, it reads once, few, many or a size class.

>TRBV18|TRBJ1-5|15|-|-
TGTGCCAGCTCACCCTCCCGGGACTATAATCAGCCCCAGCATTTT
CASSPSRDYNQPQHF
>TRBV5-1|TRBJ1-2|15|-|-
TGCGCCAGCAGCTTGGCGGGAGCTTTCAACTATGGCTACACCTTC
CASSLAGAFNYGYTF
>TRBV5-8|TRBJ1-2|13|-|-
TGTGCCAGCAGCTTGGACATCAACTATGGCTACACCTTC
CASSLDINYGYTF
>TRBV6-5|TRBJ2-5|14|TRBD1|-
TGTGCCAGCACCGTGACAGGGGCCCAAGAGACCCAGTACTTC
CASTVTGAQETQYF
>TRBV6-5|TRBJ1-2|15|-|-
TGTGCCAGCAGTTACTCCCCGGCAGGCCACCGAGGCTACACCTTC
CASSYSPAGHRGYTF
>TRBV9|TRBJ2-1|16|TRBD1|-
TGTGCCAGCAGCGCGACCGGGACAGGGGGCCGAAATGAGCAGTTCTTC
CASSATGTGGRNEQFF
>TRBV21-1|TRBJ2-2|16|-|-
TGTGCCAGCACCGACCAAGGACTAGCGGGAATCGGGGAGCTGTTTTTT
CASTDQGLAGIGELFF
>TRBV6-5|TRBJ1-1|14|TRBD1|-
TGTGCCAGCAGTAGACAGGGGTGGAACACTGAAGCTTTCTTT
CASSRQGWNTEAFF
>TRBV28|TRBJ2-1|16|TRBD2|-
TGTGCCAGCAGTCATCAGTCGGGGGGGGACTACAATGAGCAGTTCTTC
CASSHQSGGDYNEQFF
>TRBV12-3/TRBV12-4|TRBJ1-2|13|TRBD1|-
TGTGCCAGCAGTCTGACAGGGGCCTATGGCTACACCTTC
CASSLTGAYGYTF
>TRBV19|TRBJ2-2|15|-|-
TGTGCCAGTAGTTTGGCCGGGATGAACACCGGGGAGCTGTTTTTT
CASSLAGMNTGELFF
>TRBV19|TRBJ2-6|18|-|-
TGTGCCAGTAGTATTACAGGGAAGTCGAGATCTGGGGCCAACGTCCTGACTTTC
CASSITGKSRSGANVLTF
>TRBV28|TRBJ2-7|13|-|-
TGTGCCAGCAGCCAGCGTCCCTCCTACGAGCAGTACTTC
CASSQRPSYEQYF
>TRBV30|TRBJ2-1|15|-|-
TGTGCCTGGATACTTGGACAGAGCTCCTACAATGAGCAGTTCTTC
CAWILGQSSYNEQFF
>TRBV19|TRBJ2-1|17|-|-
TGTGCCGGATTAGGGGGTCGGCGGGTCCTCTCCTACAATGAGCAGTTCTTC
CAGLGGRRVLSYNEQFF
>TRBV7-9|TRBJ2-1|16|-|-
TGTGCCAGCAGCTTACTACACCGGGTTTTGGGCAATGAGCAGTTCTTC
CASSLLHRVLGNEQFF
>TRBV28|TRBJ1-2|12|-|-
TGTGCCAGCAGTCGGACAGCCTATGGCTACACCTTC
CASSRTAYGYTF
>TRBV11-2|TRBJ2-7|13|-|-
TGTGCCAGCAGCTTTAATATTCGAGACGAGCAGTACTTC
CASSFNIRDEQYF
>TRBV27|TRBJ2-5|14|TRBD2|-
TGTGCCAGCAGTTTAATGGCGGGAGCAGAGACCCAGTACTTC
CASSLMAGAETQYF
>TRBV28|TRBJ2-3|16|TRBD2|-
TGTGCCAGCAGGTCCGGACTAGCGGGAGTCTTAGATACGCAGTATTTT
CASRSGLAGVLDTQYF
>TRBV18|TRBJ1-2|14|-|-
TGTGCCAGCTCACCAGGGGCCAAGAACTATGGCTACACCTTC
CASSPGAKNYGYTF
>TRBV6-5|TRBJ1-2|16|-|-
TGTGCCAGCAGTTACAGCCCACAGGGAGCTAACTATGGCTACACCTTC
CASSYSPQGANYGYTF
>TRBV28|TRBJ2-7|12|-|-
TGTGCCAGCAGCACTAAAAGAGGCGAGCAGTACTTC
CASSTKRGEQYF
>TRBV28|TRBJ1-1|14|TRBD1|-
TGTGCCAGCAGGCAAACAGGGGCAAACACTGAAGCTTTCTTT
CASRQTGANTEAFF
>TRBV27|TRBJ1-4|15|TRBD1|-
TGTGCCAGCAGTCTTAACAGGGGAGTAAATGAAAAACTGTTTTTT
CASSLNRGVNEKLFF
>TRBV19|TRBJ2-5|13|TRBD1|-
TGTGCCACCCTCGACAGGGGGCAAGAGACCCAGTACTTC
CATLDRGQETQYF
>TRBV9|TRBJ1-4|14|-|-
TGTGCCAGCAGCGTATCAGAACGTAATGAAAAACTGTTTTTT
CASSVSERNEKLFF
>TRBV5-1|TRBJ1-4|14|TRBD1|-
TGCGCCAGCAGCACAGGGGTAGTTAATGAAAAACTGTTTTTT
CASSTGVVNEKLFF
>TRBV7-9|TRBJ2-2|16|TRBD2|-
TGTGCCAGCAGCCAAACCGGGACTAGACGCACCGGGGAGCTGTTTTTT
CASSQTGTRRTGELFF
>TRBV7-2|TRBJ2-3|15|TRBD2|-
TGTGCCAGCAGATCTAGCGGGATTCGCACAGATACGCAGTATTTT
CASRSSGIRTDTQYF
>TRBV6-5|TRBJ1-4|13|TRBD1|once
TGTGCCAGCAGTTCCAGGGGGCGCGAAAAACTGTTTTTT
CASSSRGREKLFF
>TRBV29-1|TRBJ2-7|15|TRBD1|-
TGCAGCGTTGGGACGGGACAGGGGCTCGCCTACGAGCAGTACTTC
CSVGTGQGLAYEQYF
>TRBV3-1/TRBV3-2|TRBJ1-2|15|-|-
TGTGCCAGCAGCCGAACCGACACGAATTTCTATGGCTACACCTTC
CASSRTDTNFYGYTF
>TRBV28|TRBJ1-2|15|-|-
TGTGCCAGCAGTTTTTGGCGGTCCCTAGGGGGTGGCTACACCTTC
CASSFWRSLGGGYTF
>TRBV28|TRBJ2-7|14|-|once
TGTGCCAGCAGTAAACAGGGAGGGGTTAACGAGCAGTACTTC
CASSKQGGVNEQYF
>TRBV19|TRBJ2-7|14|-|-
TGTGCCAGTAGTTTCGAACGGACAACCTACGAGCAGTACTTC
CASSFERTTYEQYF
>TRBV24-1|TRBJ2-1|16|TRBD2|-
TGTGCCACCAGTGATTCCACTAGCGGCATTAGCAATGAGCAGTTCTTC
CATSDSTSGISNEQFF
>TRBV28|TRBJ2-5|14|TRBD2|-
TGTGCCAGCAGTTTGGGGGGGAGGGTCCAGACCCAGTACTTC
CASSLGGRVQTQYF